The 3 T cell receptor beta chains listed next were all sequenced from one sample in a study of blood T cell repertoires in COVID-19. The table came from immunoSEQ multiplex PCR; TCRdb's copy has only in-frame clones and leaves some out. This sample yields approximately 460,000 clones, of which 75% to 90% are seen a single time; around 0.9% belongs to the top ten. Sequencing was carried out using peripheral blood. The receptors derive from a young man with COVID-19, enrolled during active disease.

The genes are TRBV19 and TRBJ2-1; TRBD2 agrees at 11 bases. The CDR3 covers 18 residues. CDR1 is LNHDA and CDR2 is SQIVND in the germline V gene (reference sequence). Trimming took 5 bases from V and 2 from J; bases not matched to a gene: 11. The CDR3 here is CASSAPPSGRTTYNEQFF. The CDR3 nucleotides read TGTGCCAGTAGTGCACCGCCTAGCGGGAGGACCACCTACAATGAGCAGTTCTTC.

The chain employs TRBV7-6 and TRBJ2-7; TRBD2 matches 8 bases. V was clipped by 0 bases and J by 6 bases; unmatched bases: 7. The CDR3 is 15 residues long. CDR1 and CDR2 from the germline V gene are SGHVS and FNYEAQ. In DNA form, the CDR3 reads TGTGCCAGCAGCTTAGCCGGTAGCGGGATAGGCGAGCAGTACTTC. Translation gives CASSLAGSGIGEQYF.

The V and J genes are TRBV30 and TRBJ1-5, with unresolved D. V gave up 1 base and J gave up 1 base, with 8 bases separating them. Germline V CDR1 and CDR2: GTSNPN, SVGIG (reference sequence). CDR3 length: 14 amino acids. CDR3 sequence reads: CAWSAGGSNQPQHF. The CDR3 DNA is TGTGCCTGGAGTGCTGGAGGGAGCAATCAGCCCCAGCATTTT.